The clone carrying this T cell receptor beta chain was seen only a few times. Antigen specificity is unknown. This specimen comes from a study of T-cell memory formation after mild COVID-19. Looking at the study overall: Clustering of TCRs was largely donor specific.

Whole-study findings and limits: Contracting clones from day 15 to 85 showed balanced CD4/CD8; later expanders favored CD4+.

From the 5' RACE reads, TCRdb called clonotypes with MiXCR, one entry per CDR3 protein. The sample shows about 340,000 distinct CDR3 sequences, around 15% of them seen only once. This CDR3 is 15 amino acids long. The trim removed 2 bases at V and 2 bases at J, leaving 3 bases unmatched. Germline V gene sequence: CDR1 MNHEY, CDR2 SVGEGT. Sequencing used PBMCs or a T cell subset sorted from them (not recorded which). The chain couples TRBV6-2 or TRBV6-3 to TRBJ2-5; 9 bases agree with TRBD1. The TCR comes from a man younger than 35 who had mild COVID-19 (a few samples of this study predate the infection). Cell type and time point are not known. DNA for the CDR3: TGTGCCAGCAGTTACCTGGGACAGGGTCAAGAGACCCAGTACTTC. Translated: CASSYLGQGQETQYF.